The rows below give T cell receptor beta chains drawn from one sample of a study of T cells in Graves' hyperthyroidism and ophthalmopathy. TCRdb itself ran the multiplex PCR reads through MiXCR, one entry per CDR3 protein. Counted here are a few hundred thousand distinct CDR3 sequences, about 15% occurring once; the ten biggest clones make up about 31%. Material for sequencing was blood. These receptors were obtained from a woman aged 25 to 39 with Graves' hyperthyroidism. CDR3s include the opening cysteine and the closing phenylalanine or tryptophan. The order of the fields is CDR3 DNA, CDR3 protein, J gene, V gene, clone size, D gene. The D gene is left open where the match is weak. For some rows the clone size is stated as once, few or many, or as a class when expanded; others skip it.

cdr3_nt: TGTGCCAGCAGCTTAGATGTTTCCAATCAGCCCCAGCATTTT
cdr3_aa: CASSLDVSNQPQHF
j_call: TRBJ1-5
v_call: TRBV7-8
clone_size: -
d_call: -

cdr3_nt: TGTGCCAGCAGCTTAGGGACACCTGGCACAGATACGCAGTATTTT
cdr3_aa: CASSLGTPGTDTQYF
j_call: TRBJ2-3
v_call: TRBV7-2
clone_size: -
d_call: -

cdr3_nt: TGTGCCAGCAGCTTACAGGGTTCTGGCTACACCTTC
cdr3_aa: CASSLQGSGYTF
j_call: TRBJ1-2
v_call: TRBV2
clone_size: many
d_call: -

cdr3_nt: TGTGCCAGCAGCGTAGAGGGACCAGCCGTCGATGAGCAGTTCTTC
cdr3_aa: CASSVEGPAVDEQFF
j_call: TRBJ2-1
v_call: TRBV9
clone_size: -
d_call: -

cdr3_nt: TGCGCCAGCAGCTCCCAGGGGAACACCGGGGAGCAGTACTTC
cdr3_aa: CASSSQGNTGEQYF
j_call: TRBJ2-7
v_call: TRBV5-1
clone_size: -
d_call: -

cdr3_nt: TGCGCCAGCAGCTTGGTACCACTTCCATCTACCTACGAGCAGTACTTC
cdr3_aa: CASSLVPLPSTYEQYF
j_call: TRBJ2-7
v_call: TRBV5-1
clone_size: few
d_call: -

cdr3_nt: TGTGCCAGCAGTGAAACCGGTATTCCCTACGAGCAGTACTTC
cdr3_aa: CASSETGIPYEQYF
j_call: TRBJ2-7
v_call: TRBV6-1
clone_size: few
d_call: -

cdr3_nt: TGCGCCAGCAGCCAAGGTCGTCTAGCGAAGGATACGCAGTATTTT
cdr3_aa: CASSQGRLAKDTQYF
j_call: TRBJ2-3
v_call: TRBV4-1
clone_size: -
d_call: -

cdr3_nt: TGTGCCAGCAGCCGACCGGCAACATCCTACGAGCAGTACTTC
cdr3_aa: CASSRPATSYEQYF
j_call: TRBJ2-7
v_call: TRBV13
clone_size: many
d_call: -

cdr3_nt: TGTGCCAGCAGCTTAATAGTCGCGGGTGAGCAGTACTTC
cdr3_aa: CASSLIVAGEQYF
j_call: TRBJ2-7
v_call: TRBV7-3
clone_size: -
d_call: -

cdr3_nt: TGCGCCAGCAGTAAGAACCCGGGGACAGGGGGCAGGAATGAGCAGTTCTTC
cdr3_aa: CASSKNPGTGGRNEQFF
j_call: TRBJ2-1
v_call: TRBV10-1
clone_size: few
d_call: TRBD1

cdr3_nt: TGTGCCAGCAGTGAATCCGGGTTTCGTGAAAAACTGTTTTTT
cdr3_aa: CASSESGFREKLFF
j_call: TRBJ1-4
v_call: TRBV2
clone_size: many
d_call: -

cdr3_nt: TGTGCCAGCTCACGACAGGGAGGTCAGCCCCAGCATTTT
cdr3_aa: CASSRQGGQPQHF
j_call: TRBJ1-5
v_call: TRBV18
clone_size: many
d_call: TRBD1

cdr3_nt: TGTGCCAGCAGTCTCGACCCGGGGTGGAGCACTGAAGCTTTCTTT
cdr3_aa: CASSLDPGWSTEAFF
j_call: TRBJ1-1
v_call: TRBV2
clone_size: many
d_call: -

cdr3_nt: TGTGCCAGCAGCTTAAAGGACTCTGCCCTTTATGGCTACACCTTC
cdr3_aa: CASSLKDSALYGYTF
j_call: TRBJ1-2
v_call: TRBV7-9
clone_size: -
d_call: -

cdr3_nt: TGTGCCAGCAGCTTAGGTCCCTACAGTTCAAGTCATAACTATGGCTACACCTTC
cdr3_aa: CASSLGPYSSSHNYGYTF
j_call: TRBJ1-2
v_call: TRBV7-2
clone_size: many
d_call: -

cdr3_nt: TGTGCCAGCAGCTTAAATCCAGGGAACGGCTACACCTTC
cdr3_aa: CASSLNPGNGYTF
j_call: TRBJ1-2
v_call: TRBV7-9
clone_size: few
d_call: -

cdr3_nt: TGTGCCATCAGTGGCGGCACGGAAGAGACCCAGTACTTC
cdr3_aa: CAISGGTEETQYF
j_call: TRBJ2-5
v_call: TRBV10-3
clone_size: many
d_call: -

cdr3_nt: TGTGCCAGCAGCTCCAACCCGGGACAGATGCTTCAAGAGACCCAGTACTTC
cdr3_aa: CASSSNPGQMLQETQYF
j_call: TRBJ2-5
v_call: TRBV11-2
clone_size: many
d_call: TRBD1

cdr3_nt: TGTGCCAGCAGCGTAGGTAGGGGGGGACTTATCAATGAACAGTTCTTC
cdr3_aa: CASSVGRGGLINEQFF
j_call: TRBJ2-1
v_call: TRBV9
clone_size: few
d_call: -

cdr3_nt: TGTGCCAGCAGTTCAACAGGGTCCGGAAACACCATATATTTT
cdr3_aa: CASSSTGSGNTIYF
j_call: TRBJ1-3
v_call: TRBV28
clone_size: -
d_call: -

cdr3_nt: TGTGCCAGCAGCCCCGCGAACGGTATTTCAGAGACCCAGTACTTC
cdr3_aa: CASSPANGISETQYF
j_call: TRBJ2-5
v_call: TRBV12-3/TRBV12-4
clone_size: -
d_call: -